The entry that follows covers one T cell receptor (beta chain) sequence. The data originate from a study of shared clonotypes between healthy human individuals. Using immunoSEQ multiplex PCR, the repertoire was profiled, and TCRdb retains in-frame clones only, with some absent. In the table there are about 770,000 clones, 72% of which are singletons. The sequence was obtained from a woman aged 30 to 39 in good health. The sequenced sample consisted of memory CD4+ T cells sorted from blood. The subset is: CD45RA-negative fraction.

CDR3 coding DNA: TGTGCCAGTGTCCAGGGCAGCCGGACTGACGAGCAGTACTTC. As protein: CASVQGSRTDEQYF. The V call is TRBV19, the J call TRBJ2-7; D assignment may be TRBD1 or TRBD2 (5 bases each). CDR3 length: 14 residues. Trimming shortened V by 8 bases and J by 5 bases, and 19 bases separated the two germline ends. From germline, CDR1 is LNHDA and CDR2 SQIVND (reference sequence).